The TCR beta chain described here comes from a study of early T cells in non-severe SARS-CoV-2 infection (dated by TCRdb to about 2021). Turning to the overall study: Because TCR sequencing relied on bulk RNA taken from unsorted whole blood, pairing of alpha and beta chains was not possible.

This was a case-control study nested in a cohort of healthcare workers in London, UK, who had nasopharyngeal swab PCR tests and blood samples taken every week. Between 23 and 31 March 2020, the week of the UK lockdown, healthcare workers were enrolled and then followed up weekly for as long as 16 weeks. Reading the germline V gene gives CDR1 SQVTM and CDR2 ANQGSEA. Spanning cysteine to phenylalanine, the CDR3 consists of 13 amino acids. Only the CDR3 portion is preserved as DNA: 39 bases, with reading frame beginning at the first base. V loses 6 bases of germline sequence and J loses 5 bases, and the interval between the two ends is 16 bases. The library relied on 5' RACE. Sequenced on a NextSeq 500. The TCR library protocol attached unique molecular identifiers to individual cDNA molecules to correct for sequencing error and PCR bias. Both TCR alpha and beta chains were sequenced, and tight co-correlation was observed between alpha and beta sequence abundances in each sample. Turning to the authors' computational methods: Decombinator V4 was used to annotate the V gene, J gene and CDR3 of the TCR sequences. TCRs were defined as expanded if a significant change between any two time points was detected under a Poisson model with p below 0.0001. TCR abundances were normalised to the total number of TCRs sequenced per sample and expressed as counts per million. TRAV1-2 paired with TRAJ12, TRAJ20 or TRAJ33 defined MAIT TCRs, while TRAV10 paired with TRAJ18 defined iNKT TCRs. A search of VDJdb, accessed on 1 November 2021, was run for TCRs annotated to CMV, EBV and SARS-CoV-2, with TCRs annotated for multiple antigens excluded. Using fastp at Q25 and MiXCR, TCRdb reprocessed the public reads and kept productive beta chains. CDR3 protein duplicates are merged, each entry listing the most common genes and DNA. The V and J calls reflect TCRdb's pipeline rather than the authors' work. The sample records roughly 100,000 distinct CDR3 sequences, approximately 12% of which are singletons. The ten most abundant clones make up approximately 4% of the sample.

Details on this clonotype: Its recognized antigen is unknown. The record has no base qualities; no much larger clone is one base away.

The study at large found these results: Matching against VDJdb was skewed toward anti-spike CD8 responses, likely underestimated virus-specific expansions, and missed private and CD4 specificities.

Recombination linked TRBV29-1 to TRBJ1-2; possibly the D gene is TRBD1, per 5 matching bases. The sequence was collected from an adult who was a healthcare worker with PCR-confirmed SARS-CoV-2 infection or an uninfected control (not recorded which). The sequenced sample was whole blood, obtained at baseline. In nucleotide form, the sequence is TGCAGCGTGACACATTCAGGGCGATATGGCTACACCTTC. It is translated as CSVTHSGRYGYTF.